Below are 6 T cell receptor beta chains sequenced from a single sample in a study of blood T cell repertoires in COVID-19. Method: immunoSEQ multiplex PCR; TCRdb's copy keeps in-frame clones and lacks some. The sample has 97,000 or so clones, roughly nine tenths seen once. Sample: peripheral blood. The source is a man in his 60s with acute or convalescent COVID-19.

The chain combines TRBV7-2 with TRBJ1-1, with D possibly matching TRBD1 (6 bases). Germline V gives CDR1 SGHTA, CDR2 FQGNSA. This CDR3 comprises 13 residues. V was clipped by 4 bases and J by 5 bases, with 11 bases between them. For the CDR3, the DNA is TGTGCCAGCAGCTCACAGGGAGAGACTGAAGCTTTCTTT. Its translation is CASSSQGETEAFF.

The CDR3 spells CASSSLRQGTYGYTF. CDR3 DNA: TGTGCCAGCAGTTCCCTCCGGCAGGGGACGTATGGCTACACCTTC. J is TRBJ1-2 and V is TRBV27; tentatively, D is TRBD1 (6 bases). The V and J ends lost 4 bases and 5 bases respectively, with 17 bases between them. Germline V gene data show CDR1 as MNHEY and CDR2 as SMNVEV (reference sequence). This CDR3 is built from 15 residues.

The chain is built from TRBV5-1 and TRBJ2-1, with 9 bases matching TRBD2. The CDR3 contains 17 residues. From germline, CDR1 is SGHRS and CDR2 YFSETQ. The V gene end was trimmed by 3 bases and the J gene end by 5 bases; junction bases not matched to a gene: 12. CDR3 residues: CASSWGRGASGDNEQFF. As DNA, the CDR3 is TGCGCCAGCAGCTGGGGGCGAGGGGCTAGCGGGGACAATGAGCAGTTCTTC.

To note about this clone: The same CDR3 is also encoded by other DNA sequences in this sample. The J gene is TRBJ2-3, the V gene TRBV11-3; a possible D gene is TRBD2 (5 bases). The germline gives CDR1 SGHNT, CDR2 YENEEA. The V gene lost 1 base and the J gene lost 0 bases, with 5 bases spanning the gap. The CDR3 is made up of 14 amino acids. CDR3 amino acids: CASSLGGSTDTQYF. CDR3 in DNA: TGTGCCAGCAGCTTAGGAGGGAGCACAGATACGCAGTATTTT. The full variable domain, with the rest looked up from reference TRBV11-3 and TRBJ2-3, is EAGVVQSPRYKIIEKKQPVAFWCNPISGHNTLYWYLQNLGQGPELLIRYENEEAVDDSQLPKDRFSAERLKGVDSTLKIQPAELGDSAVYLCASSLGGSTDTQYFGPGTRLTVL.

The V and J genes are TRBV5-4 and TRBJ2-6; a weak D match, TRBD1 (6 bases). V lost 3 bases and J 4 bases, leaving 14 bases between the germline ends. The CDR3 has 16 residues. Germline CDR1 reads SGHNT; CDR2 reads YYREEE (reference sequence). The CDR3 nucleotides read TGTGCCAGCAGCTCAATGGTGGGGGCGGGGGCCAACGTCCTGACTTTC. This sequence encodes CASSSMVGAGANVLTF.

Only one count was recorded for this clone. This chain uses TRBV4-1 with TRBJ2-5, with a tentative D call TRBD1 (5 bases). V shed 1 base and J shed 1 base, with 7 bases lying between them. From germline, CDR1 is MGHRA and CDR2 YSYEKL. CDR3 size: 14 residues. In nucleotides, the CDR3 is TGCGCCAGCAGCCAAGGCAGGGCCCAAGAGACCCAGTACTTC. It yields the protein CASSQGRAQETQYF.